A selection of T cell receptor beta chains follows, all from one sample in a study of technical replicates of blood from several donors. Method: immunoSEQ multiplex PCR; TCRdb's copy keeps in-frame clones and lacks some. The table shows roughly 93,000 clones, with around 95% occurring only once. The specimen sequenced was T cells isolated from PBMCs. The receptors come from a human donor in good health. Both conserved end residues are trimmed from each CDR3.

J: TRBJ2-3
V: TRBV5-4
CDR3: ASSTTGSDTQY

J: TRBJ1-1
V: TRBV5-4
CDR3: ASSSGRGGLSEAF

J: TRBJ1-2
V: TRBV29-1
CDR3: SVEVGGNLGGYT

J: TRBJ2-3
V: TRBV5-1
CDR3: ASSGRVGGPTDTQY

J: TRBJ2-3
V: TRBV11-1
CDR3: ASSSLSRDFSTDTQY

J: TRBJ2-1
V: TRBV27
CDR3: ASSLQEVGGNGEQF

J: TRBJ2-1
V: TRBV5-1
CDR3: ASSLGASSYNEQF

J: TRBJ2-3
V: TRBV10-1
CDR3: ASSESVAGGPGDTQY

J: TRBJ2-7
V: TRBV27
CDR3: ASSALSGYPGYEQY

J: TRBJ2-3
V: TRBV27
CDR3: ASRYLKSSTDTQY

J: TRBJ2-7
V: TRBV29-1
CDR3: SVRDYYEQY

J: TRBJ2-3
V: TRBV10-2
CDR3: ASTNRETDTQY

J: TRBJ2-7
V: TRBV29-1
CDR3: SAMGQGLYEQY